This is a list of T cell receptor beta chains from one sample in a study of blood T cell repertoires in COVID-19. Sequencing was performed with immunoSEQ multiplex PCR; in TCRdb, only in-frame clones are kept and a portion is missing. There are just over 90,000 clones in the sample; around four fifths occur only once, and 16% lies in the top ten. The source material was peripheral blood. These receptors all come from a human donor in a cohort sampled during active COVID-19. The CDR3 runs from the conserved cysteine through the conserved F or W. The order of the fields is J gene, V gene, D gene, clone size, CDR3 DNA, CDR3 protein. A D gene is named only where the DNA matches it firmly. Some rows mark clone size as missing; the rest say once, few, many or name a class of expanded clone.

TRBJ2-5	TRBV19	TRBD2	many	TGTGCCAGTAGTCCGTCTAGCGGGAGGGCGGAGACCCAGTACTTC	CASSPSSGRAETQYF
TRBJ2-2	TRBV19	.	.	TGTGCCAGTAGTATACATCCCACCGGGGAGCTGTTTTTT	CASSIHPTGELFF
TRBJ2-7	TRBV6-5	TRBD2	.	TGTGCCAGCAGTCCACGTAGAGCGGGGGTTCACGAGCAGTACTTC	CASSPRRAGVHEQYF
TRBJ2-1	TRBV18	.	.	TGTGCCAGCTCACTTATCAATGAGCAGTTCTTC	CASSLINEQFF
TRBJ2-3	TRBV6-6	TRBD2	.	TGTGCCAGCAGTCCTCTGGGGCGGGAGGTTGGCACAGATACGCAGTATTTT	CASSPLGREVGTDTQYF
TRBJ1-2	TRBV2	.	few	TGTGCCAGCAGGCAGGCTGAAGGCTACACCTTC	CASRQAEGYTF
TRBJ1-6	TRBV6-6	.	.	TGTGCCAGCAGTTACTCGCGGAGCTCCTATAATTCACCCCTCCACTTT	CASSYSRSSYNSPLHF
TRBJ2-1	TRBV6-5	TRBD1	few	TGTGCCAGCGGAGACAGGGGCTACAATGAGCAGTTCTTC	CASGDRGYNEQFF
TRBJ1-1	TRBV7-5	.	.	TGTGCCAGAAGCTTGGGAGGACCCCCCCCATCGAACACTGAAGCTTTCTTT	CARSLGGPPPSNTEAFF
TRBJ2-1	TRBV5-1	.	.	TGCGCCAGCAGCTTGGGACAGCTCTACAATGAGCAGTTCTTC	CASSLGQLYNEQFF
TRBJ1-2	TRBV11-3	.	.	TGTGCCCCCTCTCCAGGGGATGGCTACACCTTC	CAPSPGDGYTF
TRBJ1-1	TRBV5-5	TRBD1	.	TGTGCCAGCAGTCCTACCGGGACAGGGTCGGTAGCTTTCTTT	CASSPTGTGSVAFF
TRBJ1-1	TRBV28	TRBD1	once	TGTGCCAGCAGGGGGACAGGGGGCGAGTACCGTGAAGCTTTCTTT	CASRGTGGEYREAFF
TRBJ2-5	TRBV4-1	TRBD1	.	TGCGCCAGCAGCCAGAGGGGGCAACAGGGGTCTCAAGAGACCCAGTACTTC	CASSQRGQQGSQETQYF
TRBJ2-2	TRBV18	TRBD2	.	TGTGCCAGCTCAGCTCGTATTGGGGGGGAAGATGGCACCGGGGAGCTGTTTTTT	CASSARIGGEDGTGELFF
TRBJ2-3	TRBV13	TRBD1	few	TGTGCCAGCAGCCCCCGGGACAGTCAGGCAAATACGCAGTATTTT	CASSPRDSQANTQYF
TRBJ1-5	TRBV28	.	.	TGTGCCAGCAGTCCCTCCCGGGGGGCAAGGCTTCGTCAGCCCCAGCATTTT	CASSPSRGARLRQPQHF
TRBJ2-5	TRBV5-6	TRBD1	.	TGTGCCAGCAGCCGACAGGGGGTCCCAGAGACCCAGTACTTC	CASSRQGVPETQYF
TRBJ1-3	TRBV6-6	.	once	TGTGCCAGCAGTCAAGACAGGAGCTCTGGAAACACCATATATTTT	CASSQDRSSGNTIYF
TRBJ2-3	TRBV4-1	.	.	TGCGCCAGCAGCCAGACCCCACAGGGTCCGACCACAGATACGCAGTATTTT	CASSQTPQGPTTDTQYF
TRBJ2-2	TRBV9	.	.	TGTGCCAGCAGCGTAGTACAGGGCGGCACCGGGGAGCTGTTTTTT	CASSVVQGGTGELFF
TRBJ1-6	TRBV2	.	few	TGTGCCAGCAGTGACAGATTTAATTCACCCCTCCACTTT	CASSDRFNSPLHF
TRBJ2-1	TRBV20-1	.	.	TGCAGTGCGGGGAGCTATGAGCAGTTCTTC	CSAGSYEQFF
TRBJ2-1	TRBV5-8	TRBD2	.	TGTGCCAGCAGCCAACCGAGACTAGCGGATAGCTCCTACAATGAGCAGTTCTTC	CASSQPRLADSSYNEQFF
TRBJ2-2	TRBV5-1	TRBD2	.	TGCGCCAGCAGGCCCGGGACTAGCGGGGCCAACACCGGGGAGCTGTTTTTT	CASRPGTSGANTGELFF
TRBJ2-7	TRBV18	TRBD1	.	TGTGCCAGCTCACCTCGACAACCGGGACAGGGGTACGAGCAGTACTTC	CASSPRQPGQGYEQYF
TRBJ1-1	TRBV28	.	.	TGTGCCAGCAGTGGCAGGTCCCTCGGAAACACTGAAGCTTTCTTT	CASSGRSLGNTEAFF
TRBJ2-2	TRBV6-2/TRBV6-3	.	.	TGTGCCAGCAGTGCCAGTGGGGGGGCCCTAAGGGAGCTGTTTTTT	CASSASGGALRELFF
TRBJ2-2	TRBV7-6	.	.	TGTGCCAGCAGCTTAGCGGTCAGCGCGAACACCGGGGAGCTGTTTTTT	CASSLAVSANTGELFF
TRBJ2-2	TRBV27	.	.	TGTGCCAGCAGTTCCTTATTCGGTAACACCGGGGAGCTGTTTTTT	CASSSLFGNTGELFF